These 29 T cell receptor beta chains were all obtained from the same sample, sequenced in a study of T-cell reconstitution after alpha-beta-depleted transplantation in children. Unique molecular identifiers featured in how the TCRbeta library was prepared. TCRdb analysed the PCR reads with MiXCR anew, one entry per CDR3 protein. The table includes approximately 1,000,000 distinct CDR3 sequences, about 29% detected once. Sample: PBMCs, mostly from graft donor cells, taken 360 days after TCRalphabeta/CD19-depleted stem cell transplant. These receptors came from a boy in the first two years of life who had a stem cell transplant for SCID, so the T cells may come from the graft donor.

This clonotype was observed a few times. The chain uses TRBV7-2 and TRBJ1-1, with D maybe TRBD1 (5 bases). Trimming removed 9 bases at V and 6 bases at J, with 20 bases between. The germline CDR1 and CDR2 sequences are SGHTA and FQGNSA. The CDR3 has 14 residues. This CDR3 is CASGLHGARAEAFF. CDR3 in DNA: TGTGCCAGTGGTTTACACGGGGCAAGAGCTGAAGCTTTCTTT.

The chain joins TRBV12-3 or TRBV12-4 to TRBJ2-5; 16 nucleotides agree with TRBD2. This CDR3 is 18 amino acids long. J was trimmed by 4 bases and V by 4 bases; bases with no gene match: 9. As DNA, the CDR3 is TGTGCCAGCAGTTGGGGGACTAGCGGGGGGGCCGAAAGAGAGACCCAGTACTTC. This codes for CASSWGTSGGAERETQYF.

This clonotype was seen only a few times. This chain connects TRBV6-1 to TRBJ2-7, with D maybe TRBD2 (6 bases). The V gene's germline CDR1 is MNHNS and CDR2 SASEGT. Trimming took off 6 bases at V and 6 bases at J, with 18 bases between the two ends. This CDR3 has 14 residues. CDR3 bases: TGTGCCAGCAGACTTGACACCTTCGGGGGCGAGCAGTACTTC. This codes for CASRLDTFGGEQYF.

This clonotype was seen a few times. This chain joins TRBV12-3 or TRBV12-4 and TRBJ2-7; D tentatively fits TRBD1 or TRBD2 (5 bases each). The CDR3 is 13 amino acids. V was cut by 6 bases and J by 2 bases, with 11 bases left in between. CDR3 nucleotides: TGTGCCAGCAGCATGGGACGGGCCTACGAGCAGTACTTC. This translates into CASSMGRAYEQYF.

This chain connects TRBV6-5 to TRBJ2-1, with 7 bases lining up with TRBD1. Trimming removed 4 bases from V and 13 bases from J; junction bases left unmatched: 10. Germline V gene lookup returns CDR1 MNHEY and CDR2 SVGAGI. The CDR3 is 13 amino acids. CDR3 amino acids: CASSLDRTGPQFF. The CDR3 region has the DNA TGTGCCAGCAGTTTGGACCGGACAGGTCCCCAGTTCTTC.

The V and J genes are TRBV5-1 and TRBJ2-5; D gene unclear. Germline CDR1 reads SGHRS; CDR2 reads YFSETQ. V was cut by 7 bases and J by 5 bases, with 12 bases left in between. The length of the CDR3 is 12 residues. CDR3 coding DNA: TGCGCCAGCGCTCTAAGAAGGGAGACCCAGTACTTC. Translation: CASALRRETQYF.

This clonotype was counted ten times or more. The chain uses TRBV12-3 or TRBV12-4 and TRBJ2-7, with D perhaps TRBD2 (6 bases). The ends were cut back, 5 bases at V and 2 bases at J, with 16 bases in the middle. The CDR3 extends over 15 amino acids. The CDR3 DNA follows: TGTGCCAGCAGTCGTCTGGGTTCGGGGGCCTACGAGCAGTACTTC. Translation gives CASSRLGSGAYEQYF.

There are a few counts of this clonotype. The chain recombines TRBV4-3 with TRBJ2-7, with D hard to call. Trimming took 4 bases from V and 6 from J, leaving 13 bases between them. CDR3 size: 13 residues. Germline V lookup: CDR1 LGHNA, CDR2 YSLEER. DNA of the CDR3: TGCGCCAGCAGCCGGTCTAGGTTAACCGAGCAGTACTTC. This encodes CASSRSRLTEQYF.

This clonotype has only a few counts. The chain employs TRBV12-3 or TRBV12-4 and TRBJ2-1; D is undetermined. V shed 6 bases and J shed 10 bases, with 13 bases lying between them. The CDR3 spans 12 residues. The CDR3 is CASSLSYPEQFF. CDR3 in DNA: TGTGCCAGCAGCCTATCGTACCCCGAGCAGTTCTTC.

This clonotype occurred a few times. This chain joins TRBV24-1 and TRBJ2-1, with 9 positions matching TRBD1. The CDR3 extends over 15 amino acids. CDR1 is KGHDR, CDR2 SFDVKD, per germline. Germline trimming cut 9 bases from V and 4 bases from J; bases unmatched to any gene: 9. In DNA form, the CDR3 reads TGTGCCACCCGGGGCCGGGACAGGGCATACAATGAGCAGTTCTTC. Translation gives CATRGRDRAYNEQFF.

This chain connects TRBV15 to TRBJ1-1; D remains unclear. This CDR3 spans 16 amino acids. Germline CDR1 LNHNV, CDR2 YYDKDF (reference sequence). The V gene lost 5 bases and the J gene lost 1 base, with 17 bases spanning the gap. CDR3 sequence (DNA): TGTGCCACCAGCCCCCGCCTCGCGAGTACGAACACTGAAGCTTTCTTT. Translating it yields CATSPRLASTNTEAFF.

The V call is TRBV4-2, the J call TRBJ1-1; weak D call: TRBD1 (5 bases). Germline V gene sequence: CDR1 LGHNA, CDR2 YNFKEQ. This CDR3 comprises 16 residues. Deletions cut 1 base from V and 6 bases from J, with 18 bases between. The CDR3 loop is CASSQAPGTWAAEAFF. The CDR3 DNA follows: TGTGCCAGCAGCCAAGCCCCAGGGACGTGGGCTGCTGAAGCTTTCTTT.

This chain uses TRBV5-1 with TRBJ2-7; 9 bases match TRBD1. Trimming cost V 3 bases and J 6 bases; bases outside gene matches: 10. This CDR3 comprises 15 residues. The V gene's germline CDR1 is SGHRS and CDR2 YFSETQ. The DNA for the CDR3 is TGCGCCAGCAGCTGGAGGACAGGGGACATTGGCGAGCAGTACTTC. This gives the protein CASSWRTGDIGEQYF.

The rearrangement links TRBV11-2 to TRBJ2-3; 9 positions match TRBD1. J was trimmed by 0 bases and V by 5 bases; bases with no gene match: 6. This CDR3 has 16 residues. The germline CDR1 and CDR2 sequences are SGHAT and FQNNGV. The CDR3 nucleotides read TGTGCCAGCAGCCCGCCGGGGACAGGGAGCACAGATACGCAGTATTTT. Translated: CASSPPGTGSTDTQYF.

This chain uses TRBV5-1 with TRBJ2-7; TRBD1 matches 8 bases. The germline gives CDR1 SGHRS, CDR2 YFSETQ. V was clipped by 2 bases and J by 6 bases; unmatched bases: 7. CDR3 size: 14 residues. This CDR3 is CASSLMGRGLEQYF. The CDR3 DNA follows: TGCGCCAGCAGCTTAATGGGCAGGGGGCTCGAGCAGTACTTC.

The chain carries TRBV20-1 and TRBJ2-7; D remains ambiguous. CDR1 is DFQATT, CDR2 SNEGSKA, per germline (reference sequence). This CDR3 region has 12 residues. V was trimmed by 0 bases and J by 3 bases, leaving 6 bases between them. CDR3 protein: CSARDKGYEQYF. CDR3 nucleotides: TGCAGTGCTAGAGATAAGGGCTACGAGCAGTACTTC.

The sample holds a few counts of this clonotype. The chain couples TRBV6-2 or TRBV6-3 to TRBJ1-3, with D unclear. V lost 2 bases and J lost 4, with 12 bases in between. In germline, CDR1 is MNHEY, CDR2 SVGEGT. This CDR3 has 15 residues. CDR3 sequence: CASSYAGAGGNTIYF. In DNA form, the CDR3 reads TGTGCCAGCAGTTACGCCGGAGCGGGGGGAAACACCATATATTTT.

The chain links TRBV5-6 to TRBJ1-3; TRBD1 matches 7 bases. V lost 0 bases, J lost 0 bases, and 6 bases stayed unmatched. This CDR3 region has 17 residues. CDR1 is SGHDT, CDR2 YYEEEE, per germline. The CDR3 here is CASSLGRGRFSGNTIYF. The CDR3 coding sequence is TGTGCCAGCAGCTTGGGCAGGGGGAGATTCTCTGGAAACACCATATATTTT.

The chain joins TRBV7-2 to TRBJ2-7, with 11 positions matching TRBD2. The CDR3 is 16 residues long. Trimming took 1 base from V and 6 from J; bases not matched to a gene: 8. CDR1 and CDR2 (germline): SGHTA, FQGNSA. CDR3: CASSLGRVAGGREQYF. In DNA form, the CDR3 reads TGTGCCAGCAGCTTAGGGAGAGTAGCGGGGGGGCGCGAGCAGTACTTC.

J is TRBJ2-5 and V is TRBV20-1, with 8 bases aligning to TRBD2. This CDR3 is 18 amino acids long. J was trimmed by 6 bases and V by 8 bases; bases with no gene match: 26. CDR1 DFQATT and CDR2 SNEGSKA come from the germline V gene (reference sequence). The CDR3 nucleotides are TGCAGTTGCCGTCCGCCGGGCGGAGGAGCGGGGGTTGGGAAGACCCAGTACTTC. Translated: CSCRPPGGGAGVGKTQYF.

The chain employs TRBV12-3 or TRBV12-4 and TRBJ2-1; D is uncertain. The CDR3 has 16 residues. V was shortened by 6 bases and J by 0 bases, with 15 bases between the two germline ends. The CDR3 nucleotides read TGTGCCAGCAGCCGGCCCCTCGGGCGCTCCTACAATGAGCAGTTCTTC. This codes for CASSRPLGRSYNEQFF.

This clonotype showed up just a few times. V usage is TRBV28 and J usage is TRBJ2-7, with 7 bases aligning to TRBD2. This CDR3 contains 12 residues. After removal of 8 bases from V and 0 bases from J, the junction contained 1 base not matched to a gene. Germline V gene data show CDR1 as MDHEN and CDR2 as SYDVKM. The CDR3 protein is CASGGDSYEQYF. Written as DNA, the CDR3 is TGTGCCAGCGGGGGGGACTCCTACGAGCAGTACTTC.

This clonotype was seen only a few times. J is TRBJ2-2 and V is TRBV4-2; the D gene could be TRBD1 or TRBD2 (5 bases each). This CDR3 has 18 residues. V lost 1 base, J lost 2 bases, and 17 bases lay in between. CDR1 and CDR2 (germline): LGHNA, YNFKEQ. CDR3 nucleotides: TGTGCCAGCAGCCAAGGAGGGACCCCGGGACCTAACACCGGGGAGCTGTTTTTT. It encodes CASSQGGTPGPNTGELFF.

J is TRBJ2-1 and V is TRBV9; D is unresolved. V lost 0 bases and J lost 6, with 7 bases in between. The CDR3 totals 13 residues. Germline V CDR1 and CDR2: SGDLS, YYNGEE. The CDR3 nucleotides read TGTGCCAGCAGCGTAGTGCCCGTCAATGAGCAGTTCTTC. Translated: CASSVVPVNEQFF.

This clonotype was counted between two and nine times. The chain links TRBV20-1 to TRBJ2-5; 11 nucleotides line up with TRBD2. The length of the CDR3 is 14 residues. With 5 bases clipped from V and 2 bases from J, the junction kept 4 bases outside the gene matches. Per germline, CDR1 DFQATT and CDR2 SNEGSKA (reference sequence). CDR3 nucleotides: TGCAGTGCTTTGACTAGCGGGGTTCAAGAGACCCAGTACTTC. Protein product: CSALTSGVQETQYF.

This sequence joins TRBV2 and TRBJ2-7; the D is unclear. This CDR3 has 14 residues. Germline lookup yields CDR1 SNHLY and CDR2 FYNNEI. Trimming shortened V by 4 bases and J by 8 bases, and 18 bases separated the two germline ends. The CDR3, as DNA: TGTGCCAGCAGTGGCCCCTCGGGCGGTGGGAAGCAGTACTTC. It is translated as CASSGPSGGGKQYF.

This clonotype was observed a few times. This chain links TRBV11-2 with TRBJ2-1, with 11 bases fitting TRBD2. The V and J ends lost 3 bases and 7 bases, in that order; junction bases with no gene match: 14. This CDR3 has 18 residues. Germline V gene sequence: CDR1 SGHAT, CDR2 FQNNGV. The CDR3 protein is CASSFSVLLAGGTNEQFF. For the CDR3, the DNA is TGTGCCAGCAGCTTCTCCGTTTTGCTAGCGGGGGGAACGAATGAGCAGTTCTTC.

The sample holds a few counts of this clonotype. CDR3 amino acids: CSARDLHGELAGGRLSSYNEQFF. The CDR3 region has the DNA TGCAGTGCTAGAGATCTCCACGGGGAACTTGCGGGGGGCCGACTAAGCTCCTACAATGAGCAGTTCTTC. The rearrangement joins TRBV20-1 to TRBJ2-1; 8 bases match TRBD2. There are 23 residues in the CDR3. The V gene end was trimmed by 0 bases and the J gene end by 0 bases; junction bases not matched to a gene: 25. Germline loops: CDR1 DFQATT, CDR2 SNEGSKA (reference sequence).

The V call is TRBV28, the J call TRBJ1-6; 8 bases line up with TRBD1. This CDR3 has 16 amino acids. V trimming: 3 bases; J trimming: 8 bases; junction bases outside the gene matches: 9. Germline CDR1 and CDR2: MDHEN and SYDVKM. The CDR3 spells CASSLYQGAIDSPLHF. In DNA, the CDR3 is TGTGCCAGCAGTTTGTATCAGGGGGCGATTGATTCACCCCTCCACTTT.